The 20 T cell receptor beta chains presented below share a single source sample, sequenced in a study of CD8+CD57+ T cells in acquired aplastic anemia. TCR beta VDJ and CDR3 profiling used genomic DNA as template. TCRdb redid the calling of the reads with MiXCR, one entry per CDR3 protein. This table holds roughly 160,000 distinct CDR3 sequences, around half found once. Whoever was chosen for sequencing had shown CD8+CD57+ cell expansion by flow cytometry. The sequenced material came from sorted CD4+, CD8+, or CD8+CD57+ T cells (not recorded which) from PBMCs. The origin of the receptors is a human donor with aplastic anemia.

For this clonotype: With a much larger clone just one base away, this may be a read error. V gene TRBV11-3 combines with J gene TRBJ2-7; 8 bases agree with TRBD1. Germline-derived CDR1 and CDR2 are SGHNT and YENEEA. CDR3 length: 14 residues. CDR3 sequence (DNA): TGTGCCAGCAGTGACAGGGGTTTCTCCTACGATCAGTACTTC. The encoded protein is CASSDRGFSYDQYF. The whole variable domain, remainder taken from reference TRBV11-3 and TRBJ2-7, is EAGVVQSPRYKIIEKKQPVAFWCNPISGHNTLYWYLQNLGQGPELLIRYENEEAVDDSQLPKDRFSAERLKGVDSTLKIQPAELGDSAVYLCASSDRGFSYDQYFGPGTRLTVT.

The chain links TRBV24-1 to TRBJ2-1; D call uncertain. CDR1 and CDR2 (germline): KGHDR, SFDVKD. The CDR3 spans 14 residues. V was shortened by 2 bases and J by 8 bases, with 12 bases between the two germline ends. Here the CDR3 reads CATSDSQPPDEQFF. The DNA of the CDR3 is TGTGCCACCAGTGATTCCCAACCCCCTGATGAGCAGTTCTTC.

There are many counts of this clonotype. The genes are TRBV11-2 and TRBJ2-3; 8 nucleotides line up with TRBD1. The V gene's germline CDR1 is SGHAT and CDR2 FQNNGV. The V gene end was trimmed by 1 base and the J gene end by 1 base; junction bases not matched to a gene: 4. The CDR3 extends over 16 amino acids. This CDR3 is CASSLVGTGGTDTQYF. CDR3 DNA: TGTGCCAGCAGCTTAGTCGGGACAGGTGGCACAGATACGCAGTATTTT.

The chain recombines TRBV5-1 with TRBJ2-7; the D gene is possibly TRBD2 (6 bases). The CDR3 is 14 residues long. Trimming pared 0 bases from V and 5 bases from J, leaving 12 bases between. Germline V gene sequence: CDR1 SGHRS, CDR2 YFSETQ. As DNA, the CDR3 is TGCGCCAGCAGCTTGGGGCCGGGGGAGAACGAGCAGTACTTC. As protein: CASSLGPGENEQYF.

This chain uses TRBV4-2 with TRBJ1-2; a possible D gene is TRBD1 (5 bases). The V end was cut by 1 base, the J end by 4 bases, with 10 bases between. CDR3 size: 14 residues. CDR1 is LGHNA, CDR2 YNFKEQ, per germline. CDR3 region: CASSQAQGSYGYTF. The DNA of the CDR3 is TGTGCCAGCAGCCAAGCCCAGGGAAGCTATGGCTACACCTTC.

This clonotype appeared many times. The chain has TRBV5-6 and TRBJ2-7; D remains ambiguous. With 1 base removed from V and 2 bases from J, the gap between germline ends came to 4 bases. This CDR3 region has 12 residues. Germline V gene lookup returns CDR1 SGHDT and CDR2 YYEEEE. CDR3 nucleotides: TGTGCCAGCAGCTTGCGGACCTACGAGCAGTACTTC. Translated, it gives CASSLRTYEQYF.

The table lists this clonotype with a few counts. The chain employs TRBV6-1 and TRBJ2-7; TRBD1 aligns across 10 bases. The germline gives CDR1 MNHNS, CDR2 SASEGT. Unmatched junction bases numbered 8, after V lost 10 bases and J lost 2 bases. The CDR3 is 14 amino acids. The CDR3 here is CAISPGQGTYEQYF. The CDR3 nucleotides are TGTGCCATCAGCCCGGGACAGGGGACCTACGAGCAGTACTTC.

The rearrangement joins TRBV2 to TRBJ1-1, with D perhaps matching TRBD1 (5 bases). The CDR3 spans 14 residues. V lost 8 bases and J 3 bases, leaving 16 bases between the germline ends. The germline V gene has CDR1 SNHLY and CDR2 FYNNEI. The CDR3 loop reads CASGKGRGDTEAFF. The DNA for the CDR3 is TGTGCCAGCGGAAAAGGTCGGGGGGACACTGAAGCTTTCTTT.

This clonotype was picked up a small number of times. The chain links TRBV15 to TRBJ2-1, with D perhaps TRBD1 (6 bases). This CDR3 has 15 amino acids. From germline, CDR1 is LNHNV and CDR2 YYDKDF (reference sequence). The V gene lost 1 base and the J gene lost 4 bases, with 11 bases spanning the gap. CDR3 coding DNA: TGTGCCACCAGCAGAGTCGGACAGAGTTACAATGAGCAGTTCTTC. It specifies CATSRVGQSYNEQFF.

V usage is TRBV7-2 and J usage is TRBJ1-3, with D unclear. The CDR3 sequence is 14 residues long. Germline CDR1 reads SGHTA; CDR2 reads FQGNSA. Trimming removed 5 bases at V and 4 bases at J, with 12 bases between. Written as DNA, the CDR3 is TGTGCCAGCAGCCACTCCGTGGGGGGAAACACCATATATTTT. Protein: CASSHSVGGNTIYF.

In the case of this clonotype: With a much larger clone just one base away, this may be a read error. The CDR3 loop reads CASSPDRSYEQYF. The CDR3, as DNA: TGTGCCAGCAGCCCGGACAGGTCCTACGAGCAGTACTTC. The V and J genes are TRBV7-2 and TRBJ2-7; TRBD1 agrees at 7 bases. Germline V gives CDR1 SGHTA, CDR2 FQGNSA. CDR3 length: 13 residues. Trimming at V came to 5 bases and at J to 1 base, leaving 2 bases not matched to a gene. Variable domain in full (rest from reference TRBV7-2 and TRBJ2-7): GAGVSQSPSNKVTEKGKDVELRCDPISGHTALYWYRQSLGQGLEFLIYFQGNSAPDKSGLPSDRFSAERTGGSVSTLTIQRTQQEDSAVYLCASSPDRSYEQYFGPGTRLTVT.

This clonotype was seen just once. This may be a read error, as it is one base from a much larger clone. CDR3 protein: CASSLVSAGVREQYF. The CDR3 DNA reads TGCGCCAGCAGCTTGGTTTCAGCGGGAGTTCGGGAGCAGTACTTC. This chain connects TRBV5-1 to TRBJ2-7; 8 bases fit TRBD2. The CDR3 sequence is 15 residues long. Germline-derived CDR1 and CDR2 are SGHRS and YFSETQ. Losses at the gene ends were 0 bases for V and 7 bases for J; bases not matched to a gene: 9.

J is TRBJ2-1 and V is TRBV11-2, with D possibly called TRBD1 or TRBD2 (6 bases each). V dropped 2 bases and J dropped 5 bases, with 10 bases sitting between them. CDR1 and CDR2 from the germline V gene are SGHAT and FQNNGV. CDR3 size: 14 residues. The CDR3 DNA reads TGTGCCAGCAGCTTAAGGGGGGCGGACAATGAGCAGTTCTTC. This gives the protein CASSLRGADNEQFF. The full variable domain, in which reference TRBV11-2 and TRBJ2-1 provide the parts outside the CDR3, is EAGVAQSPRYKIIEKRQSVAFWCNPISGHATLYWYQQILGQGPKLLIQFQNNGVVDDSQLPKDRFSAERLKGVDSTLKIQPAKLEDSAVYLCASSLRGADNEQFFGPGTRLTVL.

This sequence joins TRBV10-1 and TRBJ2-7; 14 bases match TRBD2. The germline CDR1 and CDR2 sequences are WNHNN and SYGVQD (reference sequence). This CDR3 has 16 amino acids. V was clipped by 0 bases and J by 4 bases; unmatched bases: 2. The CDR3 coding sequence is TGCGCCAGCAGTGAGTCGGGACTAGCGGGAGAATACGAGCAGTACTTC. It encodes CASSESGLAGEYEQYF.

This clonotype occurred many times. The genes are TRBV12-5 and TRBJ1-6; TRBD1 might be the D (6 bases). The CDR3 length is 14 residues. V was trimmed by 6 bases and J by 9 bases, leaving 15 bases between them. Germline CDR1 reads LGHNT; CDR2 reads FRNRAP. This chain's CDR3 is CASGPRQVGSPLHF. In DNA form, the CDR3 reads TGTGCTAGTGGCCCGAGACAGGTCGGTTCACCCCTCCACTTT.

This clonotype occurred a few times. The chain recombines TRBV30 with TRBJ2-7; maybe TRBD2 (5 bases). The CDR3 is 14 amino acids. Trimming removed 0 bases from V and 3 bases from J, with 12 bases in between. CDR1 is GTSNPN and CDR2 is SVGIG in the germline V gene (reference sequence). The CDR3 here is CAWSVSSGFYEQYF. DNA of the CDR3: TGTGCCTGGAGTGTATCAAGCGGCTTCTACGAGCAGTACTTC.

The genes are TRBV12-3 or TRBV12-4 and TRBJ2-4, with D possibly TRBD2 on 6 matching bases. Trimming took off 4 bases at V and 7 bases at J, with 17 bases between the two ends. This CDR3 region has 15 residues. The CDR3 DNA follows: TGTGCCAGCAGTTCCGGGACCGTTGGGGGGAACATTCAGTACTTC. It specifies CASSSGTVGGNIQYF.

This chain joins TRBV15 and TRBJ1-6; D is unclear. CDR3 length equals 13 residues. V lost 7 bases to trimming and J lost 6 bases, with 10 bases between them. Germline V gene lookup returns CDR1 LNHNV and CDR2 YYDKDF (reference sequence). The CDR3 sequence is CATTPNANSPLHF. The CDR3 region has the DNA TGTGCCACCACCCCAAACGCTAATTCACCCCTCCACTTT.

The CDR3 spells CASSLAVGRNTEAFF. The DNA of the CDR3 is TGTGCCAGCAGCTTGGCAGTCGGCAGGAACACTGAAGCTTTCTTT. This chain uses TRBV5-5 with TRBJ1-1; D is unclear. The V end lost 0 bases, the J end lost 1 base, and 10 bases lay between the germline ends. This CDR3 is built from 15 residues. CDR1 and CDR2 from the germline V gene are SGHKS and YYEKEE (reference sequence). Supplemented by reference TRBV5-5 and TRBJ1-1, the full variable domain reads DAGVTQSPTHLIKTRGQQVTLRCSPISGHKSVSWYQQVLGQGPQFIFQYYEKEERGRGNFPDRFSARQFPNYSSELNVNALLLGDSALYLCASSLAVGRNTEAFFGQGTRLTVV.

The chain couples TRBV4-2 to TRBJ2-3, with D perhaps assigned TRBD1 or TRBD2 (5 bases each). The CDR3 runs to 16 residues. In germline, CDR1 is LGHNA, CDR2 YNFKEQ. V was pared by 7 bases and J by 0 bases, with 17 bases between. This chain's CDR3 is CASMITGPESTDTQYF. The CDR3 region has the DNA TGTGCCAGCATGATTACGGGGCCGGAAAGCACAGATACGCAGTATTTT.